What follows are 5 T cell receptor beta chains derived from one specimen sequenced in a study of shared clonotypes between healthy human individuals. Libraries were prepared by immunoSEQ multiplex PCR; TCRdb keeps only in-frame clonotypes and omits some of them. The table lists over 400,000 clones, 60% to 80% of them singletons. What was sequenced was PBMCs. Receptors were obtained from a woman in her 40s in good health. Some clones in this sample may be carry-over from other donors' samples.

The gene calls are TRBV27 and TRBJ2-7; D could derive from TRBD1 or TRBD2 (5 bases each). Germline CDR1 MNHEY, CDR2 SMNVEV (reference sequence). V dropped 6 bases and J dropped 13 bases, with 22 bases sitting between them. CDR3 length equals 13 residues. CDR3 loop: CASSQGRLSGHYF. DNA of the CDR3: TGTGCCAGCAGCCAGGGACGGTTGTCCGGGCATTACTTC.

The chain links TRBV11-2 to TRBJ2-2; 12 nucleotides line up with TRBD2. The V and J ends lost 5 bases and 5 bases, in that order; junction bases with no gene match: 9. The V gene's germline CDR1 is SGHAT and CDR2 FQNNGV. The CDR3 extends over 17 amino acids. The CDR3 bases are TGTGCCAGCAGCCAGGGGACTAGCGGGTGGGGGACCGGGGAGCTGTTTTTT. This sequence encodes CASSQGTSGWGTGELFF.

The V gene is TRBV11-2, the J gene TRBJ2-3, with D possibly matching TRBD1 (5 bases). CDR1 is SGHAT and CDR2 is FQNNGV in the germline V gene. The V end lost 4 bases, the J end lost 1 base, and 12 bases lay between the germline ends. The CDR3 has 15 residues. For the CDR3, the DNA is TGTGCCAGCAGCTGGATGCTAGGGGGCACAGATACGCAGTATTTT. This sequence encodes CASSWMLGGTDTQYF. Complete variable domain (other parts from reference TRBV11-2 and TRBJ2-3): EAGVAQSPRYKIIEKRQSVAFWCNPISGHATLYWYQQILGQGPKLLIQFQNNGVVDDSQLPKDRFSAERLKGVDSTLKIQPAKLEDSAVYLCASSWMLGGTDTQYFGPGTRLTVL.

The gene calls are TRBV28 and TRBJ2-2, with D unclear. The CDR3 has 13 amino acids. Trimming left V 5 bases short and J 7 bases short, with 11 bases between. In germline, CDR1 is MDHEN, CDR2 SYDVKM. CDR3 nucleotide sequence: TGTGCCAGCAGTCCGCCCTCCCTCGGGGAGCTGTTTTTT. This codes for CASSPPSLGELFF.

This clone was counted between two and nine times. V usage is TRBV11-1 and J usage is TRBJ2-1; 12 bases match TRBD2. The CDR3 runs to 16 residues. CDR1 is SGHAT and CDR2 is FQDESV in the germline V gene (reference sequence). V lost 5 bases and J lost 4; bases outside the gene matches: 6. The CDR3 coding sequence is TGTGCCAGCAGCACCTCCGGGACTAGCGGGTACAATGAGCAGTTCTTC. Its protein product is CASSTSGTSGYNEQFF.